This T cell receptor beta chain was found in a study of blood T cells in healthy people across ages. The overall study: About one barcoded TCR beta cDNA was captured per two T cells.

The J segment lost 10 bases and the V segment lost 4 bases, leaving 11 bases of the junction unmatched. Germline V lookup: CDR1 SGHTA, CDR2 FQGNSA. The CDR3 contains 16 residues. The second PCR ran about 6 to 12 cycles with a sample-barcoded 5' primer and J-beta primers. Every cDNA was tagged by a template-switch adaptor with 12 random nucleotides. TCRdb reanalysed the 5' RACE reads using MiXCR and keeps one entry per CDR3 protein. Among 790,000 or so distinct CDR3 sequences listed, about 56% were seen once. With each sample, at least 5 micrograms of total RNA were extracted. This TCR was recovered from a man aged 40-55 years in good health. The chain carries TRBV7-2 and TRBJ1-6; TRBD1 matches at 9 bases. The sample taken for sequencing was blood. The CDR3 here is CASSSRGDRDSSPLHF. Here the CDR3 DNA reads TGTGCCAGCAGCTCCCGGGGGGACAGGGATAGCTCACCCCTCCACTTT.